These 6 T cell receptor beta chains were all obtained from the same sample, sequenced in a study of blood T cell repertoires in COVID-19. Assay: immunoSEQ multiplex PCR; the TCRdb copy retains only in-frame clones and omits some. Of about 200,000 clones listed, around 76% are singletons. The sample consisted of PBMCs or T cells enriched from blood (not recorded which). These receptors were taken from a woman aged 45-59 years with acute COVID-19.

There are a few counts of this clone. J is TRBJ1-2 and V is TRBV7-2; no clear D. The CDR3 is 12 amino acids. Trimming pared 6 bases from V and 7 bases from J, leaving 12 bases between. The germline V gene encodes CDR1 SGHTA and CDR2 FQGNSA. CDR3 sequence: CASSPRPGGYTF. The CDR3 DNA sequence: TGTGCCAGCAGTCCCCGCCCGGGTGGCTACACCTTC.

In nucleotides, the CDR3 is TGTGCCACCTCGCAGGACAGCATCGACGGGAGGACTGAAGCTTTCTTT. Translated: CATSQDSIDGRTEAFF. The chain has TRBV5-4 and TRBJ1-1; tentative D call: TRBD1 (6 bases). The CDR3 is 16 residues long. V lost 9 bases, J lost 5 bases, and 26 bases lay in between. CDR1 and CDR2 from the germline V gene are SGHNT and YYREEE (reference sequence).

Remarks on this clone: This same CDR3 is encoded by further DNA sequences in the sample. The rearrangement links TRBV11-2 to TRBJ2-3; D may be TRBD1 (6 bases). Germline V gene sequence: CDR1 SGHAT, CDR2 FQNNGV. This CDR3 spans 14 amino acids. V shed 0 bases and J shed 3 bases, with 7 bases lying between them. CDR3 nucleotides: TGTGCCAGCAGCTTAGACAGGGGTACAGATACGCAGTATTTT. Translated, it gives CASSLDRGTDTQYF.

This clone was seen a few times. This chain joins TRBV12-3 or TRBV12-4 and TRBJ1-6, with D perhaps matching TRBD1 (5 bases). This CDR3 is built from 12 residues. V dropped 3 bases and J dropped 9 bases, with 6 bases sitting between them. This CDR3 reads CASSFRASPLHF. The CDR3 DNA follows: TGTGCCAGCAGTTTCAGGGCTTCACCCCTCCACTTT.

The sample holds a few counts of this clone. This sequence joins TRBV5-1 and TRBJ2-1, with unresolved D. The germline gives CDR1 SGHRS, CDR2 YFSETQ. Trimming cost V 2 bases and J 0 bases, with 9 bases left between them. The CDR3 consists of 15 residues. This CDR3 reads CASSLRSFSYNEQFF. As DNA, the CDR3 is TGCGCCAGCAGCTTACGGTCCTTCTCCTACAATGAGCAGTTCTTC.

This clone was counted a few times. This chain links TRBV2 with TRBJ2-3, with 11 bases lining up with TRBD1. This CDR3 spans 16 amino acids. Per germline, CDR1 SNHLY and CDR2 FYNNEI. The trim removed 5 bases at V and 4 bases at J, leaving 8 bases unmatched. Here the CDR3 DNA reads TGTGCCAGCAGTCCATGGGGACAGGGGGTGGCAGATACGCAGTATTTT. This translates into CASSPWGQGVADTQYF. Drawing the rest from reference TRBV2 and TRBJ2-3, the complete variable domain is EPEVTQTPSHQVTQMGQEVILRCVPISNHLYFYWYRQILGQKVEFLVSFYNNEISEKSEIFDDQFSVERPDGSNFTLKIRSTKLEDSAMYFCASSPWGQGVADTQYFGPGTRLTVL.